One sample yielded the 18 T cell receptor beta chains listed below, sequenced in a study of blood T cell repertoires in COVID-19. Libraries were prepared by immunoSEQ multiplex PCR; TCRdb keeps only in-frame clonotypes and omits some of them. Of some 150,000 clones in the sample, almost 85% were seen once. The sequenced sample consisted of peripheral blood. These receptors all stem from a man aged 35 to 55 who had recovered from COVID-19.

The rearrangement uses TRBV7-9 and TRBJ2-2; perhaps TRBD2 as D (6 bases). The germline gives CDR1 SEHNR, CDR2 FQNEAQ (reference sequence). Trimming took off 3 bases at V and 4 bases at J, with 6 bases between the two ends. The CDR3 totals 13 residues. This chain's CDR3 is CASSFGGTGELFF. The CDR3 region has the DNA TGTGCCAGCAGCTTCGGGGGCACCGGGGAGCTGTTTTTT.

In this sample, this clone turned up a few times. The chain combines TRBV7-2 with TRBJ1-6, with 7 bases that match TRBD1. Trimming removed 5 bases from V and 7 bases from J; junction bases left unmatched: 8. The CDR3 runs 15 residues. Germline-derived CDR1 and CDR2 are SGHTA and FQGNSA. CDR3 coding DNA: TGTGCCAGCAGCCTGGGGACAGTTCTAAATTCACCCCTCCACTTT. It translates to CASSLGTVLNSPLHF.

There are a few counts of this clone. The chain joins TRBV18 to TRBJ1-1; 8 positions agree with TRBD1. CDR1 is KGHSH and CDR2 is LQKENI in the germline V gene. The V and J ends lost 3 bases and 0 bases, in that order; junction bases with no gene match: 9. The CDR3 totals 17 residues. In DNA, the CDR3 is TGTGCCAGCTCACCGTATCAGGGGGCGAATATGAACACTGAAGCTTTCTTT. Protein product: CASSPYQGANMNTEAFF.

The chain carries TRBV19 and TRBJ1-2; D might be TRBD1 (6 bases). There are 18 residues in the CDR3. V was shortened by 6 bases and J by 0 bases, with 23 bases between the two germline ends. Germline CDR1 is LNHDA and CDR2 is SQIVND (reference sequence). The CDR3 region is CASSLLGRATGTNYGYTF. CDR3 in DNA: TGTGCCAGTAGCCTCCTCGGCAGGGCAACAGGGACTAACTATGGCTACACCTTC.

CDR3 nucleotide sequence: TGTGCCAGCAGCAACAACGGGAGGTATGGCTACACCTTC. This encodes CASSNNGRYGYTF. The chain employs TRBV9 and TRBJ1-2; D is ambiguous. The germline V and J ends were trimmed by 4 bases and 5 bases, with 12 bases remaining between them. CDR1 and CDR2 from the germline V gene are SGDLS and YYNGEE. The CDR3 is made up of 13 amino acids. The variable domain in full, completed from reference TRBV9 and TRBJ1-2, reads DSGVTQTPKHLITATGQRVTLRCSPRSGDLSVYWYQQSLDQGLQFLIQYYNGEERAKGNILERFSAQQFPDLHSELNLSSLELGDSALYFCASSNNGRYGYTFGSGTRLTVV.

V gene TRBV11-2 combines with J gene TRBJ2-7; D is uncertain. CDR1 and CDR2 from the germline V gene are SGHAT and FQNNGV. Trimming left V 1 base short and J 2 bases short, with 9 bases between. The CDR3 loop spans 14 amino acids. CDR3 bases: TGTGCCAGCAGCTTAGTACCAGATACCTACGAGCAGTACTTC. It is translated as CASSLVPDTYEQYF. Based on the CDR3 plus reference TRBV11-2 and TRBJ2-7, the full variable domain is EAGVAQSPRYKIIEKRQSVAFWCNPISGHATLYWYQQILGQGPKLLIQFQNNGVVDDSQLPKDRFSAERLKGVDSTLKIQPAKLEDSAVYLCASSLVPDTYEQYFGPGTRLTVT.

This clone was seen just once. The chain joins TRBV24-1 to TRBJ2-3; TRBD1 agrees at 9 bases. V dropped 7 bases and J dropped 3; count of bases not matched to a gene: 4. This CDR3 comprises 14 residues. Germline V gives CDR1 KGHDR, CDR2 SFDVKD. The CDR3 spells CATSGDRETDTQYF. The CDR3 region has the DNA TGTGCCACCAGCGGGGACAGGGAGACAGATACGCAGTATTTT.

J is TRBJ1-2 and V is TRBV3-1 (or the pseudogene TRBV3-2), with 7 bases fitting TRBD1. Per germline, CDR1 LGHDT and CDR2 YNNKEL (reference sequence). The V gene end was trimmed by 4 bases and the J gene end by 3 bases; junction bases not matched to a gene: 5. The CDR3 covers 14 residues. The CDR3 loop reads CASSPQGGYYGYTF. CDR3 coding DNA: TGTGCCAGCAGCCCCCAGGGGGGCTACTATGGCTACACCTTC.

This clone was seen a handful of times. The chain joins TRBV6-6 to TRBJ1-2; possibly TRBD1 for D (6 bases). The CDR3 loop spans 11 amino acids. The ends were cut back, 6 bases at V and 8 bases at J, with 10 bases in the middle. Germline CDR1 reads MNHNY; CDR2 reads SVGAGI (reference sequence). CDR3 DNA: TGTGCCAGCAGACATCAGGGGGGCTACACCTTC. As protein: CASRHQGGYTF.

The genes are TRBV5-4 and TRBJ2-5; 8 bases are a match to TRBD1. The CDR3 extends over 14 amino acids. The germline V gene has CDR1 SGHNT and CDR2 YYREEE (reference sequence). V trimming: 4 bases; J trimming: 3 bases; junction bases outside the gene matches: 5. CDR3 in amino acids: CASSAADREETQYF. CDR3 coding DNA: TGTGCCAGCAGCGCAGCGGACAGGGAAGAGACCCAGTACTTC. The whole variable domain, filled in from reference TRBV5-4 and TRBJ2-5, reads ETGVTQSPTHLIKTRGQQVTLRCSSQSGHNTVSWYQQALGQGPQFIFQYYREEENGRGNFPPRFSGLQFPNYSSELNVNALELDDSALYLCASSAADREETQYFGPGTRLLVL.

The rearrangement joins TRBV9 to TRBJ2-7, with 7 nucleotides matching TRBD2. CDR1 is SGDLS and CDR2 is YYNGEE in the germline V gene. The length of the CDR3 is 16 residues. Trimming removed 1 base from V and 4 bases from J; junction bases left unmatched: 11. The CDR3: CASSVSPARGGYEQYF. The CDR3 DNA reads as TGTGCCAGCAGCGTATCCCCGGCTCGCGGGGGATACGAGCAGTACTTC. Looking up the rest from reference TRBV9 and TRBJ2-7 gives the full variable domain: DSGVTQTPKHLITATGQRVTLRCSPRSGDLSVYWYQQSLDQGLQFLIQYYNGEERAKGNILERFSAQQFPDLHSELNLSSLELGDSALYFCASSVSPARGGYEQYFGPGTRLTVT.

V gene TRBV28 combines with J gene TRBJ2-1; the match to TRBD2 covers 8 bases. CDR1 is MDHEN and CDR2 is SYDVKM in the germline V gene. This CDR3 region has 13 residues. Trimming removed 6 bases from V and 9 bases from J; junction bases left unmatched: 7. Here the CDR3 DNA reads TGTGCCAGCAGCGAAAGCGGGGGCATTGAGCAGTTCTTC. As protein: CASSESGGIEQFF. The full variable domain, rest sourced from reference TRBV28 and TRBJ2-1, is DVKVTQSSRYLVKRTGEKVFLECVQDMDHENMFWYRQDPGLGLRLIYFSYDVKMKEKGDIPEGYSVSREKKERFSLILESASTNQTSMYLCASSESGGIEQFFGPGTRLTVL.

The J gene is TRBJ1-2, the V gene TRBV29-1; D not certain. Trimming cost V 1 base and J 5 bases, with 5 bases left between them. CDR3 length: 11 amino acids. Germline V lookup: CDR1 SQVTM, CDR2 ANQGSEA. The CDR3 sequence: CSVEGQYGYTF. The CDR3 nucleotides read TGCAGCGTTGAAGGGCAGTATGGCTACACCTTC.

The rearrangement links TRBV11-2 to TRBJ2-7; D ambiguous. Germline V gene lookup returns CDR1 SGHAT and CDR2 FQNNGV. The CDR3 totals 14 residues. V lost 1 base and J 3 bases, leaving 10 bases between the germline ends. CDR3 sequence: CASSLVGRNYEQYF. CDR3 bases: TGTGCCAGCAGCTTAGTGGGCAGAAACTACGAGCAGTACTTC.

The sample holds one count of this clone. This chain links TRBV7-2 with TRBJ1-1, with D hard to call. The CDR3 runs 13 residues. Germline V gene data show CDR1 as SGHTA and CDR2 as FQGNSA. V lost 5 bases to trimming and J lost 2 bases, with 9 bases between them. The CDR3 is CASSLQKNTEAFF. For the CDR3, the DNA is TGTGCCAGCAGCCTGCAGAAAAACACTGAAGCTTTCTTT.

This rearrangement joins TRBV19 to TRBJ1-2; TRBD1 agrees at 10 bases. The trim removed 5 bases at V and 5 bases at J, leaving 8 bases unmatched. CDR3 length: 15 amino acids. CDR1 LNHDA and CDR2 SQIVND come from the germline V gene (reference sequence). This chain's CDR3 is CASSSRDRGYYGYTF. CDR3 DNA sequence: TGTGCCAGTAGTTCCCGGGACAGGGGTTATTATGGCTACACCTTC.

The chain employs TRBV7-2 and TRBJ2-7; 7 bases are a match to TRBD1. The CDR3 has 14 amino acids. V dropped 1 base and J dropped 3; count of bases not matched to a gene: 3. The germline gives CDR1 SGHTA, CDR2 FQGNSA. The CDR3 DNA reads TGTGCCAGCAGCTTAGGAGGGGGCCTCTACGAGCAGTACTTC. It is translated as CASSLGGGLYEQYF.

This chain connects TRBV29-1 to TRBJ2-7; D may be TRBD1 (6 bases). Germline CDR1 reads SQVTM; CDR2 reads ANQGSEA. The CDR3 spans 11 residues. The V end was cut by 6 bases, the J end by 4 bases, with 10 bases between. The CDR3 protein is CSVRTAYEQYF. The CDR3 DNA reads as TGCAGCGTCAGGACAGCTTACGAGCAGTACTTC.